What follows are 26 T cell receptor beta chains derived from one specimen sequenced in a study of regulatory T cells in long-lasting Graves disease. In building TCR beta libraries, iRepertoire HTBI primers were used together with Arm-PCR of CDR3 regions. TCRdb redid the calling of the multiplex PCR reads with MiXCR, one entry per CDR3 protein. The sample yields 500,000 or so distinct CDR3 sequences, 12% to 15% seen once. Sample time point: newly diagnosed GD, antithyroid drugs for less than 3 months. With RNA extracted from PBMCs as input, the TCR library was made. These records were also assigned to another study, of T cells in Graves' hyperthyroidism and ophthalmopathy.

The sample consisted of peripheral blood mononuclear cells (PBMCs), taken at new diagnosis, from a patient treated with antithyroid drugs. The receptors originated from a woman aged 50 to 65 with Graves disease.

Ten or more counts support this clonotype. This chain joins TRBV7-9 and TRBJ1-1; 7 nucleotides agree with TRBD1. V shed 0 bases, J shed 5 bases, and the junction held 3 bases outside the gene matches. The CDR3 totals 14 residues. Germline CDR1 reads SEHNR; CDR2 reads FQNEAQ (reference sequence). CDR3 nucleotide sequence: TGTGCCAGCAGCTTAGCAGGGGGCGCGACTGAAGCTTTCTTT. Its translation: CASSLAGGATEAFF.

The chain links TRBV28 to TRBJ2-1, with 9 bases that match TRBD2. Germline V gene lookup returns CDR1 MDHEN and CDR2 SYDVKM. This CDR3 is built from 17 residues. V shed 5 bases and J 0 bases; nucleotides not matched to a gene: 8. DNA of the CDR3: TGTGCCAGCAGTACGACTAGCGGATACAGCTCCTACAATGAGCAGTTCTTC. As protein: CASSTTSGYSSYNEQFF.

This clonotype was seen repeatedly, ten times or more. The V and J genes are TRBV6-1 and TRBJ2-3; 9 nucleotides line up with TRBD2. The CDR3 has 17 amino acids. Germline CDR1 and CDR2: MNHNS and SASEGT. Trimming at V came to 2 bases and at J to 1 base, leaving 7 bases not matched to a gene. CDR3 region: CASSETAGGHGTDTQYF. The CDR3 DNA reads TGTGCCAGCAGTGAAACCGCGGGAGGGCACGGCACAGATACGCAGTATTTT.

This clonotype came up many times. The V and J genes are TRBV28 and TRBJ2-1; perhaps TRBD1 as D (6 bases). Germline loops: CDR1 MDHEN, CDR2 SYDVKM. The CDR3 length is 16 residues. Trimming stripped 7 bases from V and 4 bases from J, with 20 bases between. Written as DNA, the CDR3 is TGTGCCAGCAAACCTATTTTGACAGGTCCTTACAATGAGCAGTTCTTC. Its protein product is CASKPILTGPYNEQFF.

The rearrangement links TRBV3-1 to TRBJ2-5; 8 nucleotides align to TRBD1. V lost 1 base to trimming and J lost 5 bases; unmatched junction nucleotides: 3. The germline CDR1 and CDR2 sequences are LGHDT and YNNKEL (reference sequence). The CDR3 contains 14 residues. Here the CDR3 reads CASSQGTGYETQYF. In DNA, the CDR3 is TGTGCCAGCAGCCAAGGGACAGGGTACGAGACCCAGTACTTC.

This clonotype was seen once. This may arise from a read error, as a much more abundant clone is one base away. The rearrangement uses TRBV19 and TRBJ1-5; D not certain. The CDR3 has 12 amino acids. CDR1 is LNHDA and CDR2 is SQIVND in the germline V gene (reference sequence). V was pared by 10 bases and J by 1 base, with 8 bases between. The CDR3 DNA follows: TGTGCCACCAGACGGAGCAATCAGCCCCAGCATTTT. Translated: CATRRSNQPQHF. Full variable domain (remainder filled in from reference TRBV19 and TRBJ1-5): DGGITQSPKYLFRKEGQNVTLSCEQNLNHDAMYWYRQDPGQGLRLIYYSQIVNDFQKGDIAEGYSVSREKKESFPLTVTSAQKNPTAFYLCATRRSNQPQHFGDGTRLSIL.

This clonotype was found many times. This chain uses TRBV12-3 or TRBV12-4 with TRBJ2-1; TRBD2 matches 11 bases. CDR3 size: 15 residues. V dropped 1 base and J dropped 7; count of bases not matched to a gene: 3. CDR3 sequence (DNA): TGTGCCAGCAGTTTAGAGACTAGCGGGAAGAATGAGCAGTTCTTC. It is translated as CASSLETSGKNEQFF.

The sample holds many counts of this clonotype. This chain joins TRBV28 and TRBJ1-2, with TRBD1 matching over 10 bases. From germline, CDR1 is MDHEN and CDR2 SYDVKM. The CDR3 spans 16 residues. V lost 2 bases and J lost 6; bases outside the gene matches: 9. Here the CDR3 DNA reads TGTGCCAGCAGTTTAAACCTGGGACAGGGGCTCCATGGCTACACCTTC. This gives the protein CASSLNLGQGLHGYTF.

The V and J genes are TRBV7-9 and TRBJ2-3; D not certain. Germline V gene data show CDR1 as SEHNR and CDR2 as FQNEAQ (reference sequence). The CDR3 runs 13 residues. Deletions cut 5 bases from V and 4 bases from J, with 10 bases between. The CDR3 DNA sequence: TGTGCCAGCAGCCCTCGATTTGCAGATACGCAGTATTTT. Protein sequence: CASSPRFADTQYF.

The chain links TRBV25-1 to TRBJ2-1; weak D call: TRBD2 (5 bases). Trimming shortened V by 2 bases and J by 2 bases, and 13 bases separated the two germline ends. Germline V gene data show CDR1 as MGHDK and CDR2 as SYGVNS. The CDR3 runs 16 residues. The CDR3 protein is CASSERQAGPYNEQFF. CDR3 in DNA: TGTGCCAGCAGTGAAAGGCAGGCGGGCCCCTACAATGAGCAGTTCTTC. The full variable domain, rest sourced from reference TRBV25-1 and TRBJ2-1, is EADIYQTPRYLVIGTGKKITLECSQTMGHDKMYWYQQDPGMELHLIHYSYGVNSTEKGDLSSESTVSRIRTEHFPLTLESARPSHTSQYLCASSERQAGPYNEQFFGPGTRLTVL.

Notes on this clonotype: A read error is possible here, since a much larger clone lies one base away. The chain links TRBV2 to TRBJ1-1; D is undetermined. The CDR3 extends over 14 amino acids. Germline loops: CDR1 SNHLY, CDR2 FYNNEI. The V gene lost 3 bases and the J gene lost 4 bases, with 12 bases spanning the gap. The CDR3 reads CASSDVEEGTEAFF. The CDR3 DNA follows: TGTGCCAGCAGTGATGTTGAAGAGGGCACTGAAGCTTTCTTT.

This clonotype was seen many times. This sequence joins TRBV7-9 and TRBJ2-5; TRBD2 matches 11 bases. The V gene end was trimmed by 4 bases and the J gene end by 4 bases; junction bases not matched to a gene: 8. Looked up from germline, CDR1 is SEHNR and CDR2 is FQNEAQ (reference sequence). The CDR3 extends over 16 amino acids. The CDR3: CASSSQRLAGLETQYF. The CDR3 DNA is TGTGCCAGCAGCTCCCAAAGACTAGCGGGATTAGAGACCCAGTACTTC.

This clonotype came up many times. V and J are TRBV5-1 and TRBJ2-7; 11 bases fit TRBD1. Germline CDR1 reads SGHRS; CDR2 reads YFSETQ. J gave up 4 bases and V 2 bases, and 5 bases lay outside the gene matches. The CDR3 runs 15 residues. The CDR3 here is CASSLGQGAAYEQYF. For the CDR3, the DNA is TGCGCCAGCAGCTTAGGACAGGGGGCAGCTTACGAGCAGTACTTC.

This clonotype has just a few counts. The chain couples TRBV10-3 to TRBJ1-2; no clear D. Germline loops: CDR1 ENHRY, CDR2 SYGVKD. The ends were cut back, 3 bases at V and 0 bases at J, with 8 bases in the middle. This CDR3 comprises 14 residues. CDR3 nucleotide sequence: TGTGCCATCAGTGAAAGTAAAGCTAACTATGGCTACACCTTC. It encodes CAISESKANYGYTF.

The chain recombines TRBV6-5 with TRBJ1-4; 7 bases agree with TRBD1. The germline gives CDR1 MNHEY, CDR2 SVGAGI. V was pared by 2 bases and J by 3 bases, with 3 bases of the junction left unmatched. CDR3 length equals 15 residues. The CDR3 spells CASSYQGTANEKLFF. The CDR3 nucleotides are TGTGCCAGCAGTTACCAGGGGACAGCTAATGAAAAACTGTTTTTT.

This clonotype was observed at least ten times. The V gene is TRBV27, the J gene TRBJ2-7, with TRBD2 matching over 7 bases. Trimming cost V 0 bases and J 6 bases; bases outside gene matches: 8. CDR3 length: 15 residues. The germline CDR1 and CDR2 sequences are MNHEY and SMNVEV (reference sequence). The CDR3 region is CASSLSFGGGVEQYF. DNA for the CDR3: TGTGCCAGCAGTTTATCGTTTGGGGGGGGGGTCGAGCAGTACTTC.

This clonotype was counted at least ten times. The genes are TRBV10-3 and TRBJ2-1, with 9 bases identical to TRBD2. The CDR3 is made up of 15 amino acids. Germline lookup yields CDR1 ENHRY and CDR2 SYGVKD. The junction had 8 bases not matched to a gene; V was cut back by 4 bases and J by 7 bases. The CDR3 region has the DNA TGTGCCATCAGTGGGCGCGGGAGGGATACTAATGAGCAGTTCTTC. Protein product: CAISGRGRDTNEQFF.

This clonotype came up many times. The J gene is TRBJ2-7, the V gene TRBV7-3; tentative D call: TRBD1 (5 bases). Trimming took 6 bases from V and 7 from J, leaving 16 bases between them. The V gene's germline CDR1 is SGHTA and CDR2 FQGTGA. There are 13 residues in the CDR3. The CDR3 DNA sequence: TGTGCCAGCAGTCAAAGCAGGGTGTGGGAGCAGTACTTC. Translated: CASSQSRVWEQYF.

Ten or more counts support this clonotype. This chain links TRBV9 with TRBJ2-5; 8 bases map to TRBD1. Trimming at V came to 4 bases and at J to 4 bases, leaving 12 bases not matched to a gene. This CDR3 has 16 amino acids. Germline V gives CDR1 SGDLS, CDR2 YYNGEE. The chain's CDR3 is CASSPPSRGQRETQYF. Written as DNA, the CDR3 is TGTGCCAGCAGCCCGCCCTCCAGGGGGCAACGAGAGACCCAGTACTTC.

This clonotype was counted once. The V and J genes are TRBV28 and TRBJ2-7; D possibly corresponds to TRBD2 (6 bases). This CDR3 contains 16 residues. The ends were cut back, 7 bases at V and 4 bases at J, with 23 bases in the middle. Germline assignment: CDR1 MDHEN and CDR2 SYDVKM. For the CDR3, the DNA is TGTGCCAGCACTTGGAGTATGGGAGGATATAAGTACGAGCAGTACTTC. As protein: CASTWSMGGYKYEQYF.

This clonotype was seen at least ten times. V gene TRBV3-1 combines with J gene TRBJ2-5, with D uncertain. The CDR3 is made up of 15 amino acids. The ends were cut back, 0 bases at V and 1 base at J, with 9 bases in the middle. Germline V gene lookup returns CDR1 LGHDT and CDR2 YNNKEL (reference sequence). CDR3: CASSQDGQSQETQYF. CDR3 nucleotides: TGTGCCAGCAGCCAAGATGGGCAGTCCCAAGAGACCCAGTACTTC.

To note about this clonotype: At one boundary the junction diverges from the germline segment, which might be a read error. The DNA for the CDR3 is TGTGCCAGCAGCCAGACTAGCGGGAGCACACATACGCAGTATTTT. Its protein is CASSQTSGSTHTQYF. V usage is TRBV11-2 and J usage is TRBJ2-3; 12 nucleotides match TRBD2. Germline values: CDR1 SGHAT, CDR2 FQNNGV. The CDR3 consists of 15 residues.

This sequence joins TRBV28 and TRBJ1-1, with D tentatively TRBD1 (5 bases). The germline gives CDR1 MDHEN, CDR2 SYDVKM. The CDR3 is made up of 15 amino acids. Trimming pared 8 bases from V and 0 bases from J, leaving 16 bases between. The CDR3 DNA follows: TGTGCCAGCGGTCCCTTCAGGGAATTGAACACTGAAGCTTTCTTT. Protein sequence: CASGPFRELNTEAFF.

Only a few counts were recorded for this clonotype. The chain combines TRBV2 with TRBJ2-7; TRBD1 matches at 8 bases. The CDR3 is 13 residues long. Per germline, CDR1 SNHLY and CDR2 FYNNEI. V shed 6 bases, J shed 6 bases, and the junction held 7 bases outside the gene matches. The CDR3: CASSEEQGGEQYF. The CDR3 nucleotides read TGTGCCAGCAGCGAGGAACAGGGGGGCGAGCAGTACTTC.

V is TRBV10-3 and J is TRBJ1-3, with 7 bases fitting TRBD1. Per germline, CDR1 ENHRY and CDR2 SYGVKD. With 5 bases clipped from V and 3 bases from J, the junction kept 10 bases outside the gene matches. The CDR3 totals 16 residues. The CDR3: CAISTRQGRVGNTIYF. CDR3 DNA sequence: TGTGCCATCAGTACCCGACAGGGACGGGTTGGAAACACCATATATTTT.

The rearrangement links TRBV14 to TRBJ2-5; D call uncertain. The V gene lost 4 bases and the J gene lost 2 bases, with 11 bases spanning the gap. The CDR3 has 14 amino acids. The germline gives CDR1 SGHDN, CDR2 FVKESK. CDR3 amino acids: CASSPWTEQETQYF. CDR3 bases: TGTGCCAGCAGCCCTTGGACGGAACAAGAGACCCAGTACTTC. The full variable domain, its missing parts supplied by reference TRBV14 and TRBJ2-5, is EAGVTQFPSHSVIEKGQTVTLRCDPISGHDNLYWYRRVMGKEIKFLLHFVKESKQDESGMPNNRFLAERTGGTYSTLKVQPAELEDSGVYFCASSPWTEQETQYFGPGTRLLVL.